The 18 T cell receptor beta chains given below trace back to one sample, sequenced in a study of beta chain features in type 1 diabetes. These receptors' targets are unknown. General study results and limits: When Type 1 diabetes patients were examined, their TCRB CDR3s proved moderately but significantly shorter in all four CD4+ subsets.

All of the isolated RNA was reverse transcribed, so expressed TCRB transcripts were sequenced. Sequenced by immunoSEQ multiplex PCR; TCRdb stores in-frame clones only, minus some. The table includes 200,000 to 300,000 clones, about a fifth detected once. The sequencing input was naive CD4+ T cells from blood. The receptors here all came from a middle-aged woman with type 1 diabetes.

CDR3 in DNA: TGTGCCAGCAGTTTAGGGGGGACTGGGGCCAACGTCCTGACTTTC. Translation: CASSLGGTGANVLTF. This chain uses TRBV27 with TRBJ2-6, with a possible D match to TRBD2 (6 bases). The germline V gene encodes CDR1 MNHEY and CDR2 SMNVEV (reference sequence). Trimming left V 2 bases short and J 2 bases short, with 7 bases between. The CDR3 is 15 residues long.

This clone was picked up a small number of times. The CDR3: CASSLLARGETQYF. DNA for the CDR3: TGTGCCAGCAGCTTATTGGCCAGGGGCGAGACCCAGTACTTC. The rearrangement joins TRBV7-2 to TRBJ2-5, with D perhaps TRBD1 (6 bases). The V end was cut by 2 bases, the J end by 5 bases, with 12 bases between. This CDR3 has 14 amino acids. Germline V gene sequence: CDR1 SGHTA, CDR2 FQGNSA.

The V and J genes are TRBV5-1 and TRBJ2-7; perhaps TRBD2 as D (5 bases). CDR1 and CDR2 from the germline V gene are SGHRS and YFSETQ. CDR3 length equals 12 residues. V gave up 1 base and J gave up 7 bases, with 9 bases separating them. The CDR3 region has the DNA TGCGCCAGCAGCTTGACCGGGAAAGAGCAGTACTTC. It encodes CASSLTGKEQYF.

The chain couples TRBV4-3 to TRBJ1-2; 7 nucleotides match TRBD1. The CDR3 has 15 amino acids. Germline trimming cut 0 bases from V and 5 bases from J; bases unmatched to any gene: 6. Per the germline V gene, CDR1 is LGHNA and CDR2 is YSLEER. CDR3 nucleotides: TGCGCCAGCAGCCAAGACCCCAGGGGGGAGTATGGCTACACCTTC. Translated, it gives CASSQDPRGEYGYTF.

The sample holds a few counts of this clone. Other nucleotide sequences from this sample produce the same CDR3. The chain uses TRBV4-1 and TRBJ1-5; D is undetermined. Germline CDR1 is MGHRA and CDR2 is YSYEKL. The CDR3 totals 14 residues. The V gene lost 1 base and the J gene lost 2 bases, with 6 bases spanning the gap. The CDR3 spells CASSQVGGNQPQHF. The CDR3 DNA reads TGCGCCAGCAGCCAAGTAGGAGGCAATCAGCCCCAGCATTTT.

The V call is TRBV5-1, the J call TRBJ1-1; D is ambiguous. CDR3 length: 14 residues. Trimming removed 3 bases from V and 1 base from J, with 10 bases in between. From germline, CDR1 is SGHRS and CDR2 YFSETQ. DNA for the CDR3: TGCGCCAGCAGCTCGTCTCCCGGGAACACTGAAGCTTTCTTT. Translating it yields CASSSSPGNTEAFF.

This sequence joins TRBV20-1 and TRBJ1-1, with D possibly TRBD1 on 5 matching bases. This CDR3 is 11 amino acids long. Trimming shortened V by 6 bases and J by 3 bases, and 8 bases separated the two germline ends. The V gene's germline CDR1 is DFQATT and CDR2 SNEGSKA (reference sequence). The CDR3 nucleotides read TGCAGTGCCAGGGAGGACACTGAAGCTTTCTTT. It codes for CSAREDTEAFF.

This clone has just a few counts. In DNA form, the CDR3 reads TGTGCCAGCAGTGCAGGGGGTAAAGAGACCCAGTACTTC. It yields the protein CASSAGGKETQYF. The V call is TRBV25-1, the J call TRBJ2-5; 7 bases are a match to TRBD1. Germline V lookup: CDR1 MGHDK, CDR2 SYGVNS. This CDR3 has 13 residues. Trimming removed 4 bases from V and 3 bases from J; junction bases left unmatched: 2.

There are a few counts of this clone. The J gene is TRBJ1-5, the V gene TRBV2, with D possibly being TRBD1 (6 bases). The germline V gene has CDR1 SNHLY and CDR2 FYNNEI. V dropped 7 bases and J dropped 5 bases, with 18 bases sitting between them. This CDR3 has 15 residues. DNA of the CDR3: TGTGCCAGCAAGCGGGAGGCGGGGGCCCATCAGCCCCAGCATTTT. Its translation is CASKREAGAHQPQHF.

The sample holds a few counts of this clone. The V and J genes are TRBV2 and TRBJ2-3; the match to TRBD2 covers 7 bases. The CDR3 length is 16 residues. Per germline, CDR1 SNHLY and CDR2 FYNNEI. J lost 2 bases, V lost 5 bases, and 10 bases had no gene match. CDR3 DNA sequence: TGTGCCAGCAGTCCTCTAGCGGAGCATTCCACAGATACGCAGTATTTT. This sequence encodes CASSPLAEHSTDTQYF.

This clone was counted between two and nine times. The chain is built from TRBV5-4 and TRBJ1-6, with 9 bases aligning to TRBD1. V lost 3 bases and J lost 7; bases outside the gene matches: 5. The CDR3 extends over 15 amino acids. CDR1 and CDR2 from the germline V gene are SGHNT and YYREEE (reference sequence). The CDR3 bases are TGTGCCAGCAGCTCCGAACAGGGGGCGAATTCACCCCTCCACTTT. It is translated as CASSSEQGANSPLHF.

The DNA of the CDR3 is TGCAGCGTTGGGCCAGGGACTCAAGAGACCCAGTACTTC. Translation gives CSVGPGTQETQYF. The chain combines TRBV29-1 with TRBJ2-5; the D gene is possibly TRBD2 (6 bases). Trimming cost V 4 bases and J 2 bases, with 11 bases left between them. CDR3 length: 13 amino acids. The germline V gene has CDR1 SQVTM and CDR2 ANQGSEA.

There are a few counts of this clone. The chain joins TRBV18 to TRBJ2-3; TRBD2 aligns across 7 bases. This CDR3 contains 15 residues. Germline loops: CDR1 KGHSH, CDR2 LQKENI. The V and J ends lost 2 bases and 4 bases, in that order; junction bases with no gene match: 6. The chain's CDR3 is CASSPGGGPADTQYF. In DNA, the CDR3 is TGTGCCAGCTCACCAGGGGGAGGGCCCGCAGATACGCAGTATTTT.

CDR3 protein: CASSPQEENTEAFF. The CDR3 coding sequence is TGTGCCAGCTCACCACAGGAGGAGAACACTGAAGCTTTCTTT. The J gene is TRBJ1-1, the V gene TRBV18; D uncertain. Germline V gene lookup returns CDR1 KGHSH and CDR2 LQKENI. The CDR3 sequence is 14 residues long. The germline V and J ends were trimmed by 1 base and 1 base, with 7 bases remaining between them.

This chain uses TRBV7-2 with TRBJ1-2; D not certain. The CDR3 has 12 amino acids. Germline lookup yields CDR1 SGHTA and CDR2 FQGNSA. Trimming removed 3 bases from V and 8 bases from J, with 10 bases in between. The CDR3 bases are TGTGCCAGCAGCTTGCGGGAAGCCGGCTACACCTTC. It codes for CASSLREAGYTF.

The V and J genes are TRBV5-1 and TRBJ1-6, with 7 bases lining up with TRBD1. The CDR3 spans 16 residues. Germline CDR1 SGHRS, CDR2 YFSETQ. The junction had 9 bases not matched to a gene; V was cut back by 0 bases and J by 9 bases. The DNA for the CDR3 is TGCGCCAGCAGCTTGGGGCCCGACAGGGATGGTTCACCCCTCCACTTT. This gives the protein CASSLGPDRDGSPLHF.

The rearrangement joins TRBV9 to TRBJ2-3, with D maybe TRBD1 (5 bases). Germline V CDR1 and CDR2: SGDLS, YYNGEE. The CDR3 covers 16 residues. V shed 3 bases and J shed 5 bases, with 19 bases lying between them. CDR3 nucleotide sequence: TGTGCCAGCAGCGGAAACGGACACGGGCTAGGAGATACGCAGTATTTT. Protein sequence: CASSGNGHGLGDTQYF.

The chain recombines TRBV10-3 with TRBJ1-1, with D uncertain. The CDR3 runs 14 residues. Germline-derived CDR1 and CDR2 are ENHRY and SYGVKD. Trimming shortened V by 6 bases and J by 2 bases, and 13 bases separated the two germline ends. The CDR3 spells CAISPDGSNTEAFF. The CDR3 DNA sequence: TGTGCCATCAGCCCTGATGGGAGTAACACTGAAGCTTTCTTT.